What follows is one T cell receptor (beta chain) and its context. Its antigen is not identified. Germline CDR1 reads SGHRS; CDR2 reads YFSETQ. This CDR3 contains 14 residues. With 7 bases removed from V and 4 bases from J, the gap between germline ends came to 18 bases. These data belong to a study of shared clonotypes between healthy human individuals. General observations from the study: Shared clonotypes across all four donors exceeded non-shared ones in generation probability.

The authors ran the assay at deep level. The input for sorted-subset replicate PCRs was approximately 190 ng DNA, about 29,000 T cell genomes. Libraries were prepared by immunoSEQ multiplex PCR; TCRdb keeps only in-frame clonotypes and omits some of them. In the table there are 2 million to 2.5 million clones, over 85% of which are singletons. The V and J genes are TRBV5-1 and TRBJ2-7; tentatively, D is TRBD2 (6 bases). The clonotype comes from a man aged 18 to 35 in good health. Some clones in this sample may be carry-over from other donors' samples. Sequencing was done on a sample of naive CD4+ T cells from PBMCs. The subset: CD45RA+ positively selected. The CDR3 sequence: CASSGTRSPYEQYF. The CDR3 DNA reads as TGCGCCAGCTCCGGGACTCGTTCCCCTTACGAGCAGTACTTC.